These 12 T cell receptor beta chains originate from one sample sequenced in a study of T cell clonality in common variable immunodeficiency. Profiled with immunoSEQ multiplex PCR; TCRdb holds only in-frame clones, not every one. The data show under 45,000 clones, with none appearing a single time. Sequencing was performed on peripheral blood mononuclear cells. The receptors shown here come from a person aged 18-70 years in good health.

This clone occurred many times. The read gets to within 3 residues of the CDR3 end, and the germline J gene fills in the rest. The genes are TRBV5-1 and TRBJ2-2, with 8 positions matching TRBD2. Germline V gene sequence: CDR1 SGHRS, CDR2 YFSETQ. This CDR3 comprises 14 residues. The sequenced part of the CDR3 DNA is TGCGCCAGCAGCTTGGAGACTAGCGCCCGTGAG. It codes for CASSLETSARE. The CDR3 reads in full as CASSLETSARELFF.

This clone was seen repeatedly, ten times or more. The CDR3 is cut off 3 residues early in the read; its end comes from the germline J gene. The chain uses TRBV7-9 and TRBJ1-2; 11 bases are a match to TRBD1. This CDR3 spans 14 amino acids. CDR1 and CDR2 (germline): SEHNR, FQNEAQ (reference sequence). The V segment lost 5 bases and the J segment 3 bases; nucleotides outside the gene matches: 2. CDR3 loop: CASSGTGGYYGYTF. The CDR3 bases that were read are TGTGCCAGCAGCGGGACAGGGGGATACTATGGC.

This clone was found a few times. With the read ending 3 residues before the CDR3 end, the germline J gene is used to fill in that end. This rearrangement joins TRBV6-1 to TRBJ1-2, with D perhaps TRBD1 (6 bases). CDR1 is MNHNS and CDR2 is SASEGT in the germline V gene. CDR3 length: 15 residues. The sequenced CDR3 bases are TGTGCCAGCAGTGCCCCGGGACACCGAGTGGGGGGC. Amino acids: CASSAPGHRVGG. The complete CDR3 reads CASSAPGHRVGGYTF.

This clone was counted a few times. Read data end 3 residues before the CDR3 end; the end is taken from the germline J gene. This chain uses TRBV5-1 with TRBJ1-1; TRBD1 matches 10 bases. This CDR3 has 16 residues. Germline CDR1 SGHRS, CDR2 YFSETQ. Losses at the gene ends were 3 bases for V and 3 bases for J; bases not matched to a gene: 8. The DNA read from the CDR3 is TGCGCCAGCAGCTGGACCGGGACAGGGGCGGACACTGAA. It specifies CASSWTGTGADTE. The whole CDR3 sequence is CASSWTGTGADTEAFF. The whole variable domain, remainder taken from reference TRBV5-1 and TRBJ1-1, is KAGVTQTPRYLIKTRGQQVTLSCSPISGHRSVSWYQQTPGQGLQFLFEYFSETQRNKGNFPGRFSGRQFSNSRSEMNVSTLELGDSALYLCASSWTGTGADTEAFFGQGTRLTVV.

This clone was recorded many times. The junction departs from germline at one end; a sequencing error may be responsible. The CDR3 end falls 3 residues outside the read, so it is completed with the germline J gene. This rearrangement joins TRBV6-1 to TRBJ2-1, with TRBD1 matching 11 bases. The CDR3 is made up of 15 amino acids. CDR1 is MNHNS and CDR2 is SASEGT in the germline V gene. The covered CDR3 bases are TGTGCCAGCAGCGAAGGACAGGGGGCGGGAAATGAG. Protein sequence: CASSEGQGAGNE. In full, the CDR3 is CASSEGQGAGNEQFF.

This clone was detected ten times or more. The read terminates 3 residues ahead of where the CDR3 ends, so the germline J gene completes it. V and J are TRBV7-2 and TRBJ2-5, with D possibly being TRBD2 (5 bases). The CDR3 has 13 residues. Germline loops: CDR1 SGHTA, CDR2 FQGNSA. The ends were cut back, 1 base at V and 5 bases at J, with 8 bases in the middle. The sequenced part of the CDR3 DNA is TGTGCCAGCAGCTTAGTTACGGGGGAGACC. It codes for CASSLVTGET. The entire CDR3 sequence reads CASSLVTGETQYF.

CDR3 region: CASSERPQGQAFF. Incomplete CDR3 DNA: TGTGCCAGCAGTGAGAGGCCGCAGGGACAG. The rearrangement joins TRBV6-1 to TRBJ1-1; 7 positions match TRBD1. Read sequence stops 3 residues before the CDR3 end, and the germline J gene provides the missing end. The CDR3 consists of 13 residues. Germline values: CDR1 MNHNS, CDR2 SASEGT.

This clone occurred many times. Read coverage stops 3 residues before the CDR3 terminus; the germline J gene supplies the remainder. This chain joins TRBV9 and TRBJ2-3, with 9 bases aligning to TRBD2. V shed 4 bases, J shed 6 bases, and the junction held 12 bases outside the gene matches. From germline, CDR1 is SGDLS and CDR2 YYNGEE. This CDR3 comprises 16 residues. The CDR3 sequence: CASSPVGRGGGDTQYF. CDR3 DNA, as far as it was read: TGTGCCAGCAGCCCTGTTGGGCGGGGGGGAGGGGATACG.

In this sample, this clone turned up many times. Read sequence stops 3 residues before the CDR3 end, and the germline J gene provides the missing end. The V call is TRBV20-1, the J call TRBJ1-1; D unclear. From germline, CDR1 is DFQATT and CDR2 SNEGSKA (reference sequence). Between the trimmed V and J ends, which lost 6 bases and 0 bases, there was a span of 5 bases. The CDR3 runs 11 residues. Partial CDR3 DNA: TGCAGTGCCTTAGTGAACACTGAA. Translating gives CSALVNTE. The entire CDR3 reads CSALVNTEAFF.

This clone was seen repeatedly, ten times or more. Coverage ceases 3 residues before the CDR3 finishes, and the germline J gene fills in the end. The identical CDR3 is also encoded by other nucleotide sequences in the sample. This chain connects TRBV30 to TRBJ1-3; 8 nucleotides match TRBD1. This CDR3 has 16 amino acids. The J segment lost 0 bases and the V segment lost 2 bases, leaving 6 bases of the junction unmatched. Germline CDR1 GTSNPN, CDR2 SVGIG (reference sequence). CDR3 bases read: TGTGCCTGGAGTCCGGGACAGGCAACCTCTGGAAACACC. Translating gives CAWSPGQATSGNT. The whole CDR3 sequence is CAWSPGQATSGNTIYF.

This clone came up many times. Coverage ceases 3 residues before the CDR3 finishes, and the germline J gene fills in the end. The chain couples TRBV12-3 or TRBV12-4 to TRBJ2-1; D possibly corresponds to TRBD2 (6 bases). CDR3 length: 17 amino acids. V lost 3 bases, J lost 6 bases, and 21 bases lay in between. This CDR3 is CASSLEDGLGGTNEQFF. The part of the CDR3 DNA that was read is TGTGCCAGCAGTTTGGAGGACGGACTCGGGGGTACCAATGAG.

This clone was seen repeatedly, ten times or more. The junction shows a germline mismatch at one end, possibly a read error. Coverage ceases 3 residues before the CDR3 finishes, and the germline J gene fills in the end. The V call is TRBV5-1, the J call TRBJ2-2, with a possible D match to TRBD2 (5 bases). CDR1 is SGHRS, CDR2 YFSETQ, per germline. CDR3 length equals 16 residues. This chain's CDR3 is CASSIRTQSNAGELFF. The covered CDR3 bases are TGCGCCAGCAGCATACGGACTCAGTCGAACGCCGGGGAG.